One TCR beta chain is described in this entry. This clonotype showed up just a few times. The specificity of this receptor is unknown. Base qualities are not at hand, and no much larger clone is one base apart. The sample originates from a study of identical twins listed by TCRdb under 2016. Study-level background: The study deep-sequenced TCR alpha and beta repertoires from monozygotic twins, unrelated adults of various ages and cord blood to test whether fetal clonotypes persist. To rule out contamination, the twin experiments were replicated at different times with different library preparation protocols. The research as a whole found: In monozygotic twins, out-of-frame TCR alpha sharing was systematically underestimated by recombination models, although the models agreed with sharing between unrelated individuals. Compared with coincidental sharing between unrelated individuals, out-of-frame TCR alpha sequences shared between twins had an excess of sequences with low generation probability. Excess twin sharing in beta out-of-frame sequences was weaker because fewer shared sequences lowered the signal-to-noise ratio. Because the same donors could not be followed over many years, the conclusions depended on cross-sectional statistical analysis. Fewer insertions were carried by abundant cord blood beta clonotypes, a similar but weaker trend appeared in young adult naive repertoires, and no such trend appeared in memory repertoires. Zero-insertion analyses could be partly confounded by invariant T cells such as MAIT and iNKT, although diverse VJ usage argued against such confounding for most clonotypes.

Receptor libraries were prepared by 5' RACE. The instrument given in TCRdb is Illumina HiSeq 2000. Template switching added a universal primer binding site, and the final cDNA carried a unique molecular identifier that allowed TCR cDNA molecules to be counted accurately. Specific primers in the conserved constant-segment region were used to synthesize first-strand cDNA for the TCR alpha and beta chains. To control for contamination, every cDNA library was double barcoded, receiving both a SMART-Mk sample barcode and Illumina barcodes. TruSeq adapter sequences along with Illumina sample barcodes were introduced in two successive PCR steps. The TCR alpha and beta cDNA libraries were sequenced on the Illumina HiSeq platform using custom primers. From the authors' description of their analysis: Raw reads were processed with MiGEC to extract unique molecular identifiers, and MiXCR was used to determine CDR3 positions. Recombination models were inferred per individual with the repgenHMM and IGoR tools using an EM algorithm. Shared clonotype analysis was performed with the tcR package in R, normalizing sharing by the product of cloneset sizes. To study raw recombination free of thymic and clonal selection effects, out-of-frame nonproductive sequences were analyzed. The public sequencing data were trimmed at Q25 with fastp and processed into clonotypes with MiXCR by TCRdb, which kept only in-frame beta chains. One record per CDR3 amino acid sequence lists the most common genes and DNA. Clone size and V and J calls follow TCRdb, not the original study. The sample table lists 1.5 million to 2 million distinct CDR3 sequences, around 33% of them with a count of one. 0.25% to 0.3% of the sample belongs to the ten largest clones.

Only healthy Caucasian donors were included. Trimming removed 3 bases from V and 4 bases from J, leaving 6 bases between the germline ends. The CDR1 and CDR2 encoded by the germline V gene (reference sequence) are LNHNV and YYDKDF. From cysteine to phenylalanine, the CDR3 is 13 amino acids long. Just CDR3 DNA is preserved here, 39 bases in frame from base 1. The V and J segments used are TRBV15 and TRBJ2-2, with no confident D gene call. This receptor was obtained from a newborn girl in good health. Specimen: cord blood. The CDR3 sequence is CATSRTITGELFF. The bases read TGTGCCACCAGCAGGACGATCACCGGGGAGCTGTTTTTT.